The sample holds a few counts of the clone carrying this TCR beta chain. Its specificity is unknown. Other DNA sequences in the same sample also yield this CDR3. PCR was performed using 60 Vbeta and 13 Jbeta primers. TCRdb keeps only in-frame clones here, not all; method: immunoSEQ multiplex PCR. The sample lists 100,000 to 150,000 clones, roughly four fifths seen once, with more than 0.9% in the top ten. These data come from a study of cytomegalovirus exposure and HLA in healthy donors. The study, taken as a whole, reports: In a later analysis, a genetic analysis reported fewer productive-TCR N-insertions in an Asian-associated ancestry cluster than the cohort average. Segments of the TCR beta V type were, in most cases, productive about 87% or about 30% of the time in an earlier analysis.

The clonotype originates from a boy younger than 18 in good health and CMV-seronegative. Sequencing input: PBMCs.

This chain's CDR3 is CSVGLVQETQYF. The CDR3 DNA sequence: TGCAGCGTGGGACTAGTGCAAGAGACCCAGTACTTC. The chain has TRBV29-1 and TRBJ2-5, with 8 bases identical to TRBD2. The CDR3 has 12 amino acids. Per the germline V gene, CDR1 is SQVTM and CDR2 is ANQGSEA. Trimming cost V 6 bases and J 2 bases; bases outside gene matches: 2.